Presented here are 20 T cell receptor beta chains from one specimen sequenced in a study of response to subunit inactivated influenza vaccine. In TCRdb, the RT-PCR reads were re-called with MiXCR into one record per CDR3 protein. The profile shows some 190,000 distinct CDR3 sequences, approximately 15% of them singletons. The input for sequencing was CD8+ T cells sorted from PBMCs, taken more than 4 days after vaccination. The receptors were sampled from a man aged 45-65 years who received an inactivated influenza vaccine.

The CDR3: CASSNFGFTDSEQYF. For the CDR3, the DNA is TGTGCCAGCAGCAATTTCGGCTTTACCGACTCCGAGCAGTACTTC. This chain uses TRBV14 with TRBJ2-7; D uncertain. Trimming left V 5 bases short and J 6 bases short, with 20 bases between. CDR3 length: 15 amino acids. Germline V gene lookup returns CDR1 SGHDN and CDR2 FVKESK.

The chain combines TRBV4-1 with TRBJ2-7, with 7 bases aligning to TRBD2. This CDR3 is built from 15 residues. The germline gives CDR1 MGHRA, CDR2 YSYEKL. The J segment lost 0 bases and the V segment lost 4 bases, leaving 6 bases of the junction unmatched. DNA for the CDR3: TGCGCCAGCAGCCTTTCGGGAGGACTCTCCTACGAGCAGTACTTC. Translated, it gives CASSLSGGLSYEQYF.

This clonotype has at least ten counts. The V call is TRBV5-6, the J call TRBJ2-5; either TRBD1 or TRBD2 may fit D (6 bases each). V dropped 3 bases and J dropped 2 bases, with 11 bases sitting between them. The CDR3 contains 14 residues. CDR1 SGHDT and CDR2 YYEEEE come from the germline V gene. This CDR3 is CASSWGDTQETQYF. CDR3 DNA: TGTGCCAGCAGCTGGGGGGACACACAAGAGACCCAGTACTTC.

This clonotype occurred a few times. This chain uses TRBV10-3 with TRBJ2-7, with D uncertain. V lost 10 bases to trimming and J lost 5 bases, with 21 bases between them. The CDR3 spans 14 residues. CDR1 and CDR2 (germline): ENHRY, SYGVKD. The CDR3 DNA is TGTGCCACCTCCGTCAGGCCCCCTCTGAACGAGCAGTACTTC. Protein sequence: CATSVRPPLNEQYF.

In its sample, this clonotype was seen many times. V gene TRBV7-3 combines with J gene TRBJ2-1; D not certain. Trimming removed 4 bases at V and 4 bases at J, with 11 bases between. The CDR3 spans 14 residues. The germline V gene has CDR1 SGHTA and CDR2 FQGTGA. The CDR3 protein is CASSSLDDYNEQFF. The CDR3 nucleotides read TGTGCCAGCAGCTCCTTGGACGATTACAATGAGCAGTTCTTC.

Only a few counts were recorded for this clonotype. The chain employs TRBV14 and TRBJ2-1, with D maybe TRBD2 (5 bases). Germline V CDR1 and CDR2: SGHDN, FVKESK. The V end was cut by 1 base, the J end by 0 bases, with 10 bases between. This CDR3 comprises 16 residues. This chain's CDR3 is CASSQGTLLSYNEQFF. Here the CDR3 DNA reads TGTGCCAGCAGCCAAGGGACTTTACTCTCCTACAATGAGCAGTTCTTC.

The chain has TRBV5-5 and TRBJ2-2, with D uncertain. V was pared by 0 bases and J by 6 bases, with 9 bases between. The CDR3 covers 14 residues. The germline V gene encodes CDR1 SGHKS and CDR2 YYEKEE (reference sequence). CDR3 sequence reads: CASSLEGPSGELFF. CDR3 DNA: TGTGCCAGCAGCTTGGAAGGCCCGTCCGGGGAGCTGTTTTTT. The whole variable domain, remainder taken from reference TRBV5-5 and TRBJ2-2, is DAGVTQSPTHLIKTRGQQVTLRCSPISGHKSVSWYQQVLGQGPQFIFQYYEKEERGRGNFPDRFSARQFPNYSSELNVNALLLGDSALYLCASSLEGPSGELFFGEGSRLTVL.

This clonotype was recorded at least ten times. The V and J genes are TRBV28 and TRBJ1-3; 8 bases are shared with TRBD1. CDR1 is MDHEN, CDR2 SYDVKM, per germline. CDR3 length: 15 residues. V dropped 6 bases and J dropped 1; count of bases not matched to a gene: 5. As DNA, the CDR3 is TGTGCCAGCAGAAGGACAGGGTTTTCTGGAAACACCATATATTTT. Protein product: CASRRTGFSGNTIYF.

This clonotype was seen repeatedly, ten times or more. The V call is TRBV15, the J call TRBJ1-1; D remains ambiguous. V gave up 3 bases and J gave up 0 bases, with 2 bases separating them. Germline CDR1 reads LNHNV; CDR2 reads YYDKDF (reference sequence). The CDR3 length is 12 residues. CDR3 protein: CATSSMNTEAFF. As DNA, the CDR3 is TGTGCCACCAGCAGTATGAACACTGAAGCTTTCTTT.

This clonotype was seen a handful of times. The V gene is TRBV6-5, the J gene TRBJ2-1; no firm D call. This CDR3 has 14 amino acids. Deletions cut 2 bases from V and 0 bases from J, with 5 bases between. Germline V gene sequence: CDR1 MNHEY, CDR2 SVGAGI. CDR3 protein: CASSYLSSYNEQFF. The CDR3 region has the DNA TGTGCCAGCAGTTACCTTAGCTCCTACAATGAGCAGTTCTTC.

This clonotype was counted between two and nine times. The chain links TRBV29-1 to TRBJ2-1; 10 nucleotides align to TRBD1. From germline, CDR1 is SQVTM and CDR2 ANQGSEA. This CDR3 comprises 14 residues. V shed 5 bases, J shed 6 bases, and the junction held 7 bases outside the gene matches. Here the CDR3 DNA reads TGCAGCGTTACGGGGACAGGGGAGGTCAATGAGCAGTTCTTC. Its translation is CSVTGTGEVNEQFF.

The chain couples TRBV7-8 to TRBJ1-1; the D is unclear. The CDR3 spans 14 residues. Germline values: CDR1 SGHVS, CDR2 FQNEAQ. V was shortened by 5 bases and J by 1 base, with 11 bases between the two germline ends. CDR3: CASSGRGRNTEAFF. The CDR3 bases are TGTGCCAGCAGCGGTCGAGGTCGGAACACTGAAGCTTTCTTT. Filled out from reference TRBV7-8 and TRBJ1-1, the complete variable domain reads GAGVSQSPRYKVAKRGQDVALRCDPISGHVSLFWYQQALGQGPEFLTYFQNEAQLDKSGLPSDRFFAERPEGSVSTLKIQRTQQEDSAVYLCASSGRGRNTEAFFGQGTRLTVV.

This clonotype was detected only a few times. The CDR3 nucleotides read TGTGCCAGCAGTGAAACGGCGGGAGCGGGCGGGGAGCTGTTTTTT. The encoded protein is CASSETAGAGGELFF. This chain connects TRBV2 to TRBJ2-2, with 7 nucleotides matching TRBD2. The CDR3 has 15 residues. V lost 2 bases and J lost 7; bases outside the gene matches: 7. Germline CDR1 is SNHLY and CDR2 is FYNNEI.

This clonotype was found a few times. The J gene is TRBJ1-2, the V gene TRBV5-6, with D unresolved. This CDR3 comprises 11 residues. Germline V gives CDR1 SGHDT, CDR2 YYEEEE. Trimming shortened V by 5 bases and J by 6 bases, and 8 bases separated the two germline ends. Written as DNA, the CDR3 is TGTGCCAGCAGGGCTTTGGATGGCTACACCTTC. This encodes CASRALDGYTF.

The chain employs TRBV4-1 and TRBJ2-7; perhaps D is TRBD1 or TRBD2 (5 bases each). Germline V lookup: CDR1 MGHRA, CDR2 YSYEKL. The CDR3 runs 15 residues. Trimming took 4 bases from V and 0 from J, leaving 13 bases between them. CDR3 sequence (DNA): TGCGCCAGCAGCCCTAAAACCGGGACCTCCTACGAGCAGTACTTC. It translates to CASSPKTGTSYEQYF.

The rearrangement joins TRBV2 to TRBJ2-7, with 7 bases identical to TRBD2. The germline CDR1 and CDR2 sequences are SNHLY and FYNNEI. The V and J ends lost 6 bases and 5 bases, in that order; junction bases with no gene match: 13. CDR3 size: 15 residues. Here the CDR3 reads CASRSSRGRFDEQYF. The CDR3 coding sequence is TGTGCCAGCAGGAGTTCTCGCGGGAGATTCGACGAGCAGTACTTC.

This clonotype was counted many times. The rearrangement links TRBV5-6 to TRBJ1-1; perhaps TRBD1 as D (5 bases). The CDR3 covers 13 residues. The V end lost 4 bases, the J end lost 4 bases, and 11 bases lay between the germline ends. CDR1 and CDR2 from the germline V gene are SGHDT and YYEEEE. CDR3 region: CASSPRGITEAFF. The CDR3 DNA reads as TGTGCCAGCAGCCCCCGGGGGATCACTGAAGCTTTCTTT.

This clonotype was counted between two and nine times. V usage is TRBV21-1 and J usage is TRBJ2-3; the table's D call, TRBD1, has no DNA check behind it. TRBV21-1 is a pseudogene segment. The CDR3 is 16 amino acids. CDR3 sequence reads: CASSKDGQGALDTQYF. CDR3 nucleotides: TGTGCCAGCAGCAAAGATGGACAGGGGGCTCTAGATACGCAGTATTTT.

This clonotype turned up a few times. This sequence joins TRBV12-3 or TRBV12-4 and TRBJ2-5, with 7 bases identical to TRBD1. This CDR3 has 14 residues. Trimming removed 6 bases from V and 2 bases from J; junction bases left unmatched: 6. The CDR3: CASSQDRQQETQYF. In DNA form, the CDR3 reads TGTGCCAGCAGCCAGGACAGGCAACAAGAGACCCAGTACTTC.

The rearrangement joins TRBV3-1 to TRBJ2-1, with a possible D match to TRBD1 (5 bases). Germline values: CDR1 LGHDT, CDR2 YNNKEL (reference sequence). This CDR3 has 18 amino acids. V lost 7 bases and J 7 bases, leaving 29 bases between the germline ends. In nucleotides, the CDR3 is TGTGCCAGCACCAAGCAGGTCCCTTGGACACAGGTGGTTAATGAGCAGTTCTTC. This encodes CASTKQVPWTQVVNEQFF.